The clone carrying this T cell receptor (beta chain) is a singleton in its sample. This sample was included in a study of blood T cell repertoires in COVID-19. The germline V gene encodes CDR1 LGHNA and CDR2 YSLEER. The germline V and J ends were trimmed by 6 bases and 8 bases, with 22 bases remaining between them. CDR3 length equals 16 residues. Original analysis: Researchers report that nucleated cell counts were estimated from reference gene primer amplification. Method: immunoSEQ multiplex PCR; TCRdb's copy keeps in-frame clones and lacks some. From that table come the V and J calls and clone size; the DNA was used to work out D and trimming. The table lists about 160,000 clones, roughly 89% of them singletons.

The clonotype was recovered from a woman in her fifties or sixties who had recovered from COVID-19. The chain has TRBV4-3 and TRBJ1-4, with D possibly matching TRBD1 (5 bases). The sample taken for sequencing was peripheral blood. CDR3 coding DNA: TGCGCCAGCAGTGAGGGAGGGGCCCGGTCGGGGGAAAAACTGTTTTTT. As protein: CASSEGGARSGEKLFF.